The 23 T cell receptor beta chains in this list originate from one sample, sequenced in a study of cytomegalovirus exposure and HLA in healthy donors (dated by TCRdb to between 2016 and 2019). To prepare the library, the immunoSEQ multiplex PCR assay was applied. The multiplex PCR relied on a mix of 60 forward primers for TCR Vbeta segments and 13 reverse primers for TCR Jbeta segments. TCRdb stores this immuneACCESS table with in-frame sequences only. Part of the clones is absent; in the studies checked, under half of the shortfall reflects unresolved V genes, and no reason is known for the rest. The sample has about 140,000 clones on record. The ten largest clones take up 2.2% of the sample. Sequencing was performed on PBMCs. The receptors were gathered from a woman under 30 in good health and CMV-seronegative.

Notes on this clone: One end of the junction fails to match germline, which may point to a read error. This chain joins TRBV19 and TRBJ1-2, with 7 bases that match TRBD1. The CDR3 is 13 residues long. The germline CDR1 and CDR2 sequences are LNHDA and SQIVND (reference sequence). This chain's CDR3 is CASSDTGAYGYAF. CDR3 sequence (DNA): TGTGCCAGTAGTGATACAGGGGCCTATGGCTACGCCTTC.

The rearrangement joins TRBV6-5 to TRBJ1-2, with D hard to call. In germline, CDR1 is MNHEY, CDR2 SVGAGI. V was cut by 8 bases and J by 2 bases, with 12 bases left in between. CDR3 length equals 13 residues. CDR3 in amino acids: CASVNPGNYGYTF. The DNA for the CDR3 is TGTGCCAGCGTAAACCCAGGCAACTATGGCTACACCTTC.

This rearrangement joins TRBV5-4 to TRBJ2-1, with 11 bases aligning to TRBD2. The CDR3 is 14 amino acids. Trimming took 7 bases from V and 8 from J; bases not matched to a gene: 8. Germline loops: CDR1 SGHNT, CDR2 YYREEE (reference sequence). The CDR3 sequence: CASEASGRSYEQFF. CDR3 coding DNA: TGTGCCAGCGAAGCTAGCGGGAGGAGCTATGAGCAGTTCTTC. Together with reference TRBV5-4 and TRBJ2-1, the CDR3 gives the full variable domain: ETGVTQSPTHLIKTRGQQVTLRCSSQSGHNTVSWYQQALGQGPQFIFQYYREEENGRGNFPPRFSGLQFPNYSSELNVNALELDDSALYLCASEASGRSYEQFFGPGTRLTVL.

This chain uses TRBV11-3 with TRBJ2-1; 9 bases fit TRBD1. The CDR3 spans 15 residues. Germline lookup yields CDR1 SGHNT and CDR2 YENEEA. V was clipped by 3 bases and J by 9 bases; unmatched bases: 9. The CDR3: CASSLQPGQGFEQFF. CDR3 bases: TGTGCCAGCAGCTTGCAACCGGGACAGGGTTTTGAGCAGTTCTTC.

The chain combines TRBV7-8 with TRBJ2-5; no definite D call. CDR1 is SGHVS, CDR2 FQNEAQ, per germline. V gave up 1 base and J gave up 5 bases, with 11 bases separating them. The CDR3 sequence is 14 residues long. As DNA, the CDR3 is TGTGCCAGCAGCTTAGATTTACTTTTTGAGACCCAGTACTTC. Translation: CASSLDLLFETQYF.

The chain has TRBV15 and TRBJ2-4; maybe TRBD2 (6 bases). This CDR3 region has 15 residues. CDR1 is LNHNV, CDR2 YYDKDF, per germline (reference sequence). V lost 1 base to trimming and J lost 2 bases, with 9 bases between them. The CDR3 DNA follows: TGTGCCACCAGCAGAGTGGGGGGAACCAAAAACATTCAGTACTTC. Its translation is CATSRVGGTKNIQYF.

The CDR3 bases are TGTGCCAGTAGTGCCTCCGACTGGTACAATGAGCAGTTCTTC. Encoded protein: CASSASDWYNEQFF. V and J are TRBV19 and TRBJ2-1; D remains unclear. V gave up 5 bases and J gave up 4 bases, with 12 bases separating them. CDR3 length: 14 amino acids. Germline CDR1 and CDR2: LNHDA and SQIVND (reference sequence).

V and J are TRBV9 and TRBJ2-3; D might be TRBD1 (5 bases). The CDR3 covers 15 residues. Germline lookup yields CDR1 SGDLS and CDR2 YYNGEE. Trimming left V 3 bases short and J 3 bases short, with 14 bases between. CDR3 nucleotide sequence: TGTGCCAGCAGCGCCACACCTAGGGGTACAGATACGCAGTATTTT. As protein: CASSATPRGTDTQYF.

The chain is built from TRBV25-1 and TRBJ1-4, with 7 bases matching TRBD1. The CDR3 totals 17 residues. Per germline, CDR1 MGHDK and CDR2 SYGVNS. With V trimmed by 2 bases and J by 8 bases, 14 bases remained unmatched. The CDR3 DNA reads TGTGCCAGCAGTGAACAAATCGGGACAGTACCTAGGGAAAAACTGTTTTTT. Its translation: CASSEQIGTVPREKLFF. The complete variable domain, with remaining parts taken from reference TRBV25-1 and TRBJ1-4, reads EADIYQTPRYLVIGTGKKITLECSQTMGHDKMYWYQQDPGMELHLIHYSYGVNSTEKGDLSSESTVSRIRTEHFPLTLESARPSHTSQYLCASSEQIGTVPREKLFFGSGTQLSVL.

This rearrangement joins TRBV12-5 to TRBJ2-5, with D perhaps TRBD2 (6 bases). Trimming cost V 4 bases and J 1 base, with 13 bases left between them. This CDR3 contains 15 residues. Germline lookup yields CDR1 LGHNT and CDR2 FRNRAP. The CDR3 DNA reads TGTGCTAGTGGTTCGGGGGTCAGGGTCCAAGAGACCCAGTACTTC. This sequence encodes CASGSGVRVQETQYF.

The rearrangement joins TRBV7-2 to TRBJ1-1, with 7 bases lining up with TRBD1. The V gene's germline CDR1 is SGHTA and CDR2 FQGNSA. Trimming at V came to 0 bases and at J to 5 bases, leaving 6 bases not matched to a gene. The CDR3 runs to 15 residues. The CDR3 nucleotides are TGTGCCAGCAGCTTAGCGACAGGGTCCTGGACTGAAGCTTTCTTT. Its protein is CASSLATGSWTEAFF.

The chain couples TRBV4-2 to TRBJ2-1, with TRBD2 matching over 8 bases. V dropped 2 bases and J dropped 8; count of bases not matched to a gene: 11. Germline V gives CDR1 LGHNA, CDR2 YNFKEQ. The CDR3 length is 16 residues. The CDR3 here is CASSQSPLAGLHEQFF. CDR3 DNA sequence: TGTGCCAGCAGCCAAAGCCCGCTAGCGGGTCTCCATGAGCAGTTCTTC.

The CDR3 region is CASSIVDSMNTEAFF. The CDR3, as DNA: TGTGCCAGTAGTATAGTAGACAGCATGAACACTGAAGCTTTCTTT. The chain is built from TRBV19 and TRBJ1-1; the D gene is possibly TRBD1 (5 bases). The V end was cut by 1 base, the J end by 0 bases, with 9 bases between. Germline V gene lookup returns CDR1 LNHDA and CDR2 SQIVND (reference sequence). The CDR3 is 15 residues long.

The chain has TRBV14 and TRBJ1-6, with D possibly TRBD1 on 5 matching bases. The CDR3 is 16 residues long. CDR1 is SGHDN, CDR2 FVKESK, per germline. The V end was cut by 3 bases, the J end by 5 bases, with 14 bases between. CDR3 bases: TGTGCCAGCAGCCAGGCCGGACAACTGAATAATTCACCCCTCCACTTT. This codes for CASSQAGQLNNSPLHF.

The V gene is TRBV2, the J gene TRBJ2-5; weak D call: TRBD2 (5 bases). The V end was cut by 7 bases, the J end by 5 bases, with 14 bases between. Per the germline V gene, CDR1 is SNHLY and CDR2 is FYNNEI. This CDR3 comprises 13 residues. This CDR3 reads CASKGEGPETQYF. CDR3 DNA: TGTGCCAGCAAAGGCGAGGGCCCCGAGACCCAGTACTTC.

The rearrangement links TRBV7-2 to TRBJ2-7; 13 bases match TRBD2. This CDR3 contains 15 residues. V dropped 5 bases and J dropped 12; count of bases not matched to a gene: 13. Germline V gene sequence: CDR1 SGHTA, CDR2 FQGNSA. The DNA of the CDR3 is TGTGCCAGCAGCCCAGCCGGGACTAGCGGGGCTAGCATGTACTTC. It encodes CASSPAGTSGASMYF.

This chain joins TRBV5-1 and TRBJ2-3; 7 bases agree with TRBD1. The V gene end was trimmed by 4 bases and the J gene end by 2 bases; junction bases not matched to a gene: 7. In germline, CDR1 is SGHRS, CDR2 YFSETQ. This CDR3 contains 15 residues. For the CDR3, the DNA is TGCGCCAGCAGCCCGACAGGGTGGGACACAGATACGCAGTATTTT. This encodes CASSPTGWDTDTQYF.

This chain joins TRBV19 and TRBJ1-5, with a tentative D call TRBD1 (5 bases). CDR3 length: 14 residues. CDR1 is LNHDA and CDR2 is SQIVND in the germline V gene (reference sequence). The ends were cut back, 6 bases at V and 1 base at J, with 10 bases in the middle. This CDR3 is CASRGPGSNQPQHF. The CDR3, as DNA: TGTGCCAGTAGGGGGCCCGGGAGCAATCAGCCCCAGCATTTT.

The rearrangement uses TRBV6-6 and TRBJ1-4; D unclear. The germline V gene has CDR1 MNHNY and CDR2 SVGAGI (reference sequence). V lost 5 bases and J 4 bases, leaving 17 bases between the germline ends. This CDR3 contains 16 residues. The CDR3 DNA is TGTGCCAGCAGTACGAACTCCGGGGTCGGTAATGAAAAACTGTTTTTT. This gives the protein CASSTNSGVGNEKLFF.

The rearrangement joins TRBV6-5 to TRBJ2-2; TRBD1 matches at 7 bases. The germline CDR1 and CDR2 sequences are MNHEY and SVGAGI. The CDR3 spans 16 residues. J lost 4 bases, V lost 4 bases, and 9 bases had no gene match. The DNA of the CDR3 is TGTGCCAGCAGTTCCCCCCAGGGGGTAATCACCGGGGAGCTGTTTTTT. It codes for CASSSPQGVITGELFF.

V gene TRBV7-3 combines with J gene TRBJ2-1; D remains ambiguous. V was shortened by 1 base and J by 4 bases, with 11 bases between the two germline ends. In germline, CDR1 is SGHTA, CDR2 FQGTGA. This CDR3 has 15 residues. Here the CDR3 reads CASSLIGGTYNEQFF. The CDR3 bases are TGTGCCAGCAGCTTAATTGGCGGAACTTACAATGAGCAGTTCTTC. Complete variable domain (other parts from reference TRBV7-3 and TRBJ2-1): GAGVSQTPSNKVTEKGKYVELRCDPISGHTALYWYRQSLGQGPEFLIYFQGTGAADDSGLPNDRFFAVRPEGSVSTLKIQRTERGDSAVYLCASSLIGGTYNEQFFGPGTRLTVL.

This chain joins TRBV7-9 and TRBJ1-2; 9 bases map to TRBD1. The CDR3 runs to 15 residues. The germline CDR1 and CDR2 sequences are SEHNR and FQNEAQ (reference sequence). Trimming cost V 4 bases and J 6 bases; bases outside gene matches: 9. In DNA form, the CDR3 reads TGTGCCAGCAGCTCTTCCGGGACAGGGAAGAATGGCTACACCTTC. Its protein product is CASSSSGTGKNGYTF. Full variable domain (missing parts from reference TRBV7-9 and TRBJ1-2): DTGVSQNPRHKITKRGQNVTFRCDPISEHNRLYWYRQTLGQGPEFLTYFQNEAQLEKSRLLSDRFSAERPKGSFSTLEIQRTEQGDSAMYLCASSSSGTGKNGYTFGSGTRLTVV.

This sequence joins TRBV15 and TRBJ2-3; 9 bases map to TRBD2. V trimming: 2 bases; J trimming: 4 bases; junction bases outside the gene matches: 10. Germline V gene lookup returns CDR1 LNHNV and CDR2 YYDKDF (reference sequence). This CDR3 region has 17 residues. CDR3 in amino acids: CATSRRALAGKPDTQYF. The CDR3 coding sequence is TGTGCCACCAGCAGAAGGGCACTAGCGGGCAAGCCAGATACGCAGTATTTT.